What follows is one TCR beta chain and its context. The target antigen is unknown. The sample is drawn from a study of T cells after posttransplantation cyclophosphamide. Unmatched junction bases numbered 3, after V lost 6 bases and J lost 4 bases. In germline, CDR1 is MDHEN, CDR2 SYDVKM. This CDR3 has 14 amino acids. Overall study results and limits: Recipient CMV seropositivity and CMV reactivation strongly tracked TRB clonality. Donor-recipient repertoire similarity was low at 1-2 months, rising over year one. TRB overlap between skin or GI tissue T cells and blood was limited.

Treatment was busulfan-fludarabine conditioning, a marrow graft, and cyclophosphamide on days +3 and +4. TCRdb's copy holds only in-frame clones and misses some; the assay was immunoSEQ multiplex PCR. This sample carries thousands of clones, roughly 76% of them seen once, and the ten largest clones take more than 30%. The sample in question was PBMCs, obtained after allogeneic stem cell transplant with posttransplant cyclophosphamide. The chain carries TRBV28 and TRBJ2-3, with 11 positions matching TRBD2. This TCR derives from a male patient in his sixties or seventies who received an allogeneic stem cell transplant from an unrelated donor, was CMV-positive, and had no GVHD. Some T cells may possibly be graft donor cells. The CDR3 region is CASRPLAGADTQYF. CDR3 DNA sequence: TGTGCCAGCAGACCACTAGCGGGGGCAGATACGCAGTATTTT. Full variable domain (rest looked up from reference TRBV28 and TRBJ2-3): DVKVTQSSRYLVKRTGEKVFLECVQDMDHENMFWYRQDPGLGLRLIYFSYDVKMKEKGDIPEGYSVSREKKERFSLILESASTNQTSMYLCASRPLAGADTQYFGPGTRLTVL.